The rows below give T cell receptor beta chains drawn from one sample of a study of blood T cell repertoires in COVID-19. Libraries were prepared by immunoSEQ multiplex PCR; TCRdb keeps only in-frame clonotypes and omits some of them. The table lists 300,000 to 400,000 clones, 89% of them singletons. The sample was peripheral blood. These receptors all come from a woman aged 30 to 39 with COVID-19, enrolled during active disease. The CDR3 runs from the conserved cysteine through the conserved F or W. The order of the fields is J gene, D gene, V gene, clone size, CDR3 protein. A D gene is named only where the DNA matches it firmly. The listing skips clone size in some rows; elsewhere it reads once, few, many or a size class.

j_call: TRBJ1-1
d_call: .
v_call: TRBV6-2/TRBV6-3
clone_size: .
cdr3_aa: CASSYRLNTEAFF

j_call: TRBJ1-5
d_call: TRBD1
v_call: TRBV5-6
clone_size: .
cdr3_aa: CASSAGTGSNQPQHF

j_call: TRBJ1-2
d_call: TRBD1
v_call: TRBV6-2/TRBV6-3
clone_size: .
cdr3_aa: CASSYGRGSGYTF

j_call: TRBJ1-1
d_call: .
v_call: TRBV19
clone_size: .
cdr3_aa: CASSMTPKPNTEAFF

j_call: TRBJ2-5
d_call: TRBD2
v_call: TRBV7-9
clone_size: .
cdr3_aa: CASSLSLAGVQETQYF

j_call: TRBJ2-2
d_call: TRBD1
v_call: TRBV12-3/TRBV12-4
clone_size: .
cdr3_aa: CASGRGSPGELFF

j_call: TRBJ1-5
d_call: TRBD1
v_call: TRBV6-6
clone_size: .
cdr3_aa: CASSGQGEQPQHF

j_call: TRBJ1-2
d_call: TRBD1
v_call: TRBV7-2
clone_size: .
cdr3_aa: CASSSYRDRTNYGYTF

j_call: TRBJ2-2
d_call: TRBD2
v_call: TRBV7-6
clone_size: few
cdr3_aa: CASSFKAGDTGELFF

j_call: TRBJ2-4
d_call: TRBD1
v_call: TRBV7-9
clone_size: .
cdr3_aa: CASSPGTGGGAKNIQYF

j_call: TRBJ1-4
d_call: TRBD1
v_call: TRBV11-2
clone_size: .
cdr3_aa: CASSAGQAEKLFF

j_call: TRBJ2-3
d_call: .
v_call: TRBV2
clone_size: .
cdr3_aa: CASSETSPSEGTQYF

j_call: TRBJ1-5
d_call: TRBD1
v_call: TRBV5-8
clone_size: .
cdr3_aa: CASSFGTGYSNQPQHF

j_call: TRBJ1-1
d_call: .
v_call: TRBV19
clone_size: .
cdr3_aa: CASSLETVNTEAFF

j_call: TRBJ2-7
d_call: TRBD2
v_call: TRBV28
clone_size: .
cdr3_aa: CASSPGLAGGIYEQYF

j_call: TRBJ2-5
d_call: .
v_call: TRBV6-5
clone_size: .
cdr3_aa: CHSGRGSLKETQYF

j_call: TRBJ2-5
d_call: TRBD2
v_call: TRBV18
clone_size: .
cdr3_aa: CASSPASGQETQYF

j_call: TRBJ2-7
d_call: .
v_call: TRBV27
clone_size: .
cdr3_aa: CASSLRGGTYEQYF

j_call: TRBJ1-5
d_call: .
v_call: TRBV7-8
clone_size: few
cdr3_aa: CASSLALYSNQPQHF

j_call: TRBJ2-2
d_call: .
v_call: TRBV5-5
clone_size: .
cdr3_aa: CASSQQGGELFF

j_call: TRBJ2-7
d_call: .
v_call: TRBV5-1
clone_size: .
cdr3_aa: CASSFEPPYEQYF

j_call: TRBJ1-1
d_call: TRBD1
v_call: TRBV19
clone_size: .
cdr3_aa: CASSRTTGVANTEAFF

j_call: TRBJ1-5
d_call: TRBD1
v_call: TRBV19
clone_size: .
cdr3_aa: CASSAEGQAKRALYNQPQHF

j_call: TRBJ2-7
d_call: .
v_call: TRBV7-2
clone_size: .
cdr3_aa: CASSLGSGSPYEQYF

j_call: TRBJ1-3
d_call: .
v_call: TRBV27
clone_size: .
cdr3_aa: CASSFDRGNTIYF

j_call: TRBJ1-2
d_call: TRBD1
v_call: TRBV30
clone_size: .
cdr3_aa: CASKPGTGILYGYTF

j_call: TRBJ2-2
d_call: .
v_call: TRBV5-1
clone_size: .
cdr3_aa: CASSLAKTGGSYTGELFF

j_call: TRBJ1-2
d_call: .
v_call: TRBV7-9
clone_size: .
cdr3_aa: CASSLARTAGYTF

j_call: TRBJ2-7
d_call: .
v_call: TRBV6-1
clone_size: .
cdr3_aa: CASSDRGSYEQYF

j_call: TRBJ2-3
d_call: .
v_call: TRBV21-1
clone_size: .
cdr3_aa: CASSKVWGPRGTDTQYF

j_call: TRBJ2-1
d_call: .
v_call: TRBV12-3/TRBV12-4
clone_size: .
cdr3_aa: CASSLTRNNEQFF

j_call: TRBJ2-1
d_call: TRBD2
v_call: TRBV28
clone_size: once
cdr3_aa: CATGLSSGDEQFF

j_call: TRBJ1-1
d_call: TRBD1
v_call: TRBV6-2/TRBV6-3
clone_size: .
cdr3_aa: CASSKPRGTGATEAFF

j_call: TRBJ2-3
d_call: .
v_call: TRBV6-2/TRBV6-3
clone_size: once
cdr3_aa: CASSYSYGSPGFPDTQYF

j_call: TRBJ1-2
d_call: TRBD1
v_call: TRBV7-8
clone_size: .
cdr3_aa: CASSSGGQGDYGYTF

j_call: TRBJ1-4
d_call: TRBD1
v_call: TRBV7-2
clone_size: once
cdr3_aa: CATAGQINEKLFF

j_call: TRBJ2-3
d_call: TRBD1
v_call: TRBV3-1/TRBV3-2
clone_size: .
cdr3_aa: CASRADRGRTDTQYF

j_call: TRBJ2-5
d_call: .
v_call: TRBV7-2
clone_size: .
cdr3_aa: CASSLRRSQGRETQYF

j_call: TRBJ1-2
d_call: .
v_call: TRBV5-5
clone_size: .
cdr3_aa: CASSLAGRVTGSYGYTF

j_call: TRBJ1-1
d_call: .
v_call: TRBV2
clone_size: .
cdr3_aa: CASSETPGRGRFEAFF

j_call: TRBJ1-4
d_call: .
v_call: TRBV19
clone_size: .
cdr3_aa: CASSIQGRNEKLFF

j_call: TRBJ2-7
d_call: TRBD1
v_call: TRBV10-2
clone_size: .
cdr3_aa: CASSEGQGLFFEQYF

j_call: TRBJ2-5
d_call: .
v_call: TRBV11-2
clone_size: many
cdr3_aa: CASSLGRGEAETQYF

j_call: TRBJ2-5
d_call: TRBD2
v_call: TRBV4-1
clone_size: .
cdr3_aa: CASSQVLRLAGGPGETQYF

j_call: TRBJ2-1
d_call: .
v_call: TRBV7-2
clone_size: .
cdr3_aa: CASSPQTGLMFYNEQFF

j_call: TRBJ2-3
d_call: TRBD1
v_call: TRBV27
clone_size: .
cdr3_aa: CASSPGQISTDTQYF

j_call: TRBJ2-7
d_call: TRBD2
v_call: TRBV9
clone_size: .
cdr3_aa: CASSVAASGSSYEQYF

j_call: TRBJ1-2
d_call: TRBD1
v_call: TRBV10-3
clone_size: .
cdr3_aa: CAISDDRGYSYGYTF

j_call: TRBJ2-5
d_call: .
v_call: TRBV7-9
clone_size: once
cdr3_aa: CASSLVGETQYF

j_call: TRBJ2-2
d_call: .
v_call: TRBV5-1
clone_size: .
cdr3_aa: CASSLGQFTGELFF

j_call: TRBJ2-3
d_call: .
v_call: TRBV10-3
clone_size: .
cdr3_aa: CAISKGEGRTDTQYF

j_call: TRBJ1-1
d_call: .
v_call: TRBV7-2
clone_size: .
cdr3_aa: CASSLVFSRGGYAFF